This entry features one T cell receptor beta chain sequence. This sample stems from a study of CD8 T cells in ankylosing spondylitis. In TCRdb, the 5' RACE reads were re-called with MiXCR into one record per CDR3 protein. The sample lists around 140,000 distinct CDR3 sequences, about 10% occurring once. V lost 2 bases to trimming and J lost 4 bases, with 19 bases between them. This CDR3 region has 17 residues. Germline loops: CDR1 SGHRS, CDR2 YFSETQ. This rearrangement joins TRBV5-1 to TRBJ2-1; possibly TRBD2 for D (6 bases). This receptor was taken from a female donor with ankylosing spondylitis or in good health (not recorded which). The specimen sequenced was blood, either unsorted or a sorted T cell fraction (not recorded which). CDR3 in DNA: TGCGCCAGCAGCTTCCCCCGGTTAGCGGCTCTATACAATGAGCAGTTCTTC. Residues: CASSFPRLAALYNEQFF.